Listed below are T cell receptor beta chains from one sample, sequenced in a study of cytomegalovirus exposure and HLA in healthy donors. Only in-frame clones appear in the TCRdb table, and some are missing; sequencing was by immunoSEQ multiplex PCR. The profile shows approximately 260,000 clones, about 90% of them singletons. What was sequenced was PBMCs. These TCRs come from a girl aged 2 to 10 in good health and CMV-seronegative. Each CDR3 is given with its conserved first and last residue. D genes are given only for firm matches. Clone size is given for some rows only: seen once, a few or many times, or a class if the clone is expanded.

-,-,TRBJ1-4,TRBV30,CAWTPPTTNEKLFF,TGTGCCTGGACCCCCCCTACAACTAATGAAAAACTGTTTTTT
-,-,TRBJ2-3,TRBV7-2,CASSFSILAQSPDTQYF,TGTGCCAGCAGCTTCTCCATACTAGCCCAGAGTCCAGATACGCAGTATTTT
-,TRBD2,TRBJ2-1,TRBV5-1,CASSLVGGTSGSNEQFF,TGCGCCAGCAGCTTGGTAGGGGGGACTAGCGGGAGCAATGAGCAGTTCTTC
-,TRBD1,TRBJ1-6,TRBV2,CASSEYRGLYNSPLHF,TGTGCCAGCAGTGAATACAGGGGCCTATATAATTCACCCCTCCACTTT
-,-,TRBJ2-5,TRBV5-1,CASSLVRGKETQYF,TGCGCCAGCAGCTTGGTCAGGGGCAAGGAGACCCAGTACTTC
-,TRBD1,TRBJ1-1,TRBV7-9,CASSPVQGARTEAFF,TGTGCCAGCAGCCCGGTCCAGGGGGCGCGGACTGAAGCTTTCTTT
-,TRBD1,TRBJ2-5,TRBV5-6,CASSSVRQGSEETQYF,TGTGCCAGCAGCTCGGTCCGACAGGGATCAGAGGAGACCCAGTACTTC
once,-,TRBJ2-1,TRBV11-3,CASSLGLSGEQFF,TGTGCCAGCAGCTTAGGACTTTCCGGTGAGCAGTTCTTC
-,-,TRBJ2-1,TRBV27,CASNFRDSRYNEQFF,TGTGCCAGTAATTTCCGGGACTCACGATACAATGAGCAGTTCTTC
-,TRBD2,TRBJ2-1,TRBV19,CASSRSGTSDNEQFF,TGTGCCAGTAGTAGATCCGGGACTAGCGACAATGAGCAGTTCTTC
-,-,TRBJ2-7,TRBV9,CASSVGQSPAYEQYF,TGTGCCAGCAGCGTAGGACAGAGCCCGGCCTACGAGCAGTACTTC
once,TRBD1,TRBJ2-7,TRBV27,CASSPGQVEEQYF,TGTGCCAGCAGTCCCGGACAGGTTGAGGAGCAGTACTTC
-,-,TRBJ2-7,TRBV11-3,CASSLSSGSYEQYF,TGTGCCAGCAGCTTAAGTTCGGGCTCCTACGAGCAGTACTTC
-,TRBD1,TRBJ2-1,TRBV7-3,CASSLDRDYNEQFF,TGTGCCAGCAGCTTAGACAGGGACTACAATGAGCAGTTCTTC
-,-,TRBJ1-3,TRBV5-6,CASSLRSAGNTIYF,TGTGCCAGCAGCTTGCGGAGTGCTGGAAACACCATATATTTT
-,-,TRBJ2-3,TRBV29-1,CSVEVFSTQYF,TGCAGCGTTGAGGTTTTTAGTACGCAGTATTTT
once,-,TRBJ1-4,TRBV28,CASSFAQANEKLFF,TGTGCCAGCAGTTTCGCGCAGGCCAATGAAAAACTGTTTTTT
few,TRBD1,TRBJ1-1,TRBV19,CASTHDRGEAFF,TGTGCCAGTACCCATGACAGGGGTGAAGCTTTCTTT
once,TRBD1,TRBJ1-2,TRBV4-2,CASSQGTGDGYTF,TGTGCCAGCAGCCAGGGGACAGGGGATGGCTACACCTTC
-,-,TRBJ2-3,TRBV27,CASSPSPGADTQYF,TGTGCCAGCAGTCCGTCGCCCGGGGCAGATACGCAGTATTTT
-,TRBD1,TRBJ1-2,TRBV5-4,CASSLERQGLYGYTF,TGTGCCAGCAGCCTAGAGCGACAGGGACTCTATGGCTACACCTTC
-,-,TRBJ1-1,TRBV19,CASSIGRGENTEAFF,TGTGCCAGTAGTATCGGTAGGGGCGAGAACACTGAAGCTTTCTTT
-,-,TRBJ2-7,TRBV5-1,CASSSNYEQYF,TGCGCCAGCAGCAGCAACTACGAGCAGTACTTC
-,TRBD2,TRBJ2-1,TRBV6-5,CASSRTSDYNDQFF,TGTGCCAGCAGCCGGACTAGCGATTACAATGATCAGTTCTTC
-,TRBD2,TRBJ2-3,TRBV27,CASSLLGLAGLEDTQYF,TGTGCCAGCAGTTTATTGGGACTAGCGGGGCTCGAGGATACGCAGTATTTT
-,TRBD1,TRBJ2-1,TRBV5-1,CASSLGQGANEQFF,TGCGCCAGCAGCCTGGGACAGGGGGCCAATGAGCAGTTCTTC
-,TRBD1,TRBJ1-1,TRBV27,CASRGQENTEAFF,TGTGCCAGCAGGGGACAGGAGAACACTGAAGCTTTCTTT
-,-,TRBJ1-3,TRBV29-1,CSVQVPVAGNTIYF,TGCAGCGTTCAGGTCCCAGTCGCTGGAAACACCATATATTTT
-,TRBD1,TRBJ1-1,TRBV29-1,CSGRTGGEAFF,TGCAGCGGCAGGACAGGGGGTGAAGCTTTCTTT
once,TRBD1,TRBJ1-4,TRBV11-2,CASNPTGANEKLFF,TGTGCCAGCAATCCCACAGGGGCTAATGAAAAACTGTTTTTT
-,-,TRBJ1-2,TRBV20-1,CSARAALRYTF,TGCAGTGCTAGAGCCGCCCTGAGGTACACCTTC
-,-,TRBJ1-4,TRBV7-8,CASSARDKANEKLFF,TGTGCCAGCAGCGCCCGGGACAAGGCTAATGAAAAACTGTTTTTT
few,-,TRBJ1-5,TRBV4-1,CASSLGQNSNQPQHF,TGCGCCAGCAGCCTCGGACAGAATAGCAATCAGCCCCAGCATTTT
-,-,TRBJ1-3,TRBV28,CASSSGENTIYF,TGTGCCAGCAGTTCAGGGGAAAACACCATATATTTT
-,-,TRBJ1-6,TRBV4-1,CASSQVGGPKNSPLHF,TGCGCCAGCAGCCAAGTCGGGGGGCCGAAGAATTCACCCCTCCACTTT
-,TRBD1,TRBJ1-2,TRBV27,CASSFKWGDRPRGYTF,TGTGCCAGCAGTTTTAAATGGGGGGACAGACCCCGTGGCTACACCTTC
-,-,TRBJ1-3,TRBV29-1,CSVERDGGHAGNTIYF,TGCAGCGTTGAACGGGACGGGGGGCATGCTGGAAACACCATATATTTT
-,TRBD1,TRBJ1-2,TRBV7-9,CASSSGTAGYGYTF,TGTGCCAGCAGCTCCGGGACAGCCGGCTATGGCTACACCTTC
once,TRBD2,TRBJ2-6,TRBV5-1,CASSLGREGANVLTF,TGCGCCAGCAGCCTGGGGAGGGAAGGGGCCAACGTCCTGACTTTC
once,TRBD2,TRBJ2-1,TRBV5-4,CASKRSGGAIDEQFF,TGTGCCAGCAAGCGTAGCGGGGGGGCTATCGATGAGCAGTTCTTC
few,-,TRBJ1-2,TRBV5-4,CASSFGFRESGYTF,TGTGCCAGCAGCTTCGGGTTTAGGGAGTCCGGCTACACCTTC
-,TRBD1,TRBJ1-5,TRBV19,CASGRKDRYEAQHF,TGTGCCAGTGGTCGTAAGGACAGGTATGAAGCCCAGCATTTT
-,TRBD1,TRBJ1-4,TRBV28,CASSVTFGTGTEKLFF,TGTGCCAGCAGTGTCACCTTCGGGACAGGGACGGAAAAACTGTTTTTT
-,TRBD2,TRBJ2-2,TRBV7-9,CASSWGGLAGGANTGELFF,TGTGCCAGCAGCTGGGGAGGACTAGCGGGAGGGGCGAACACCGGGGAGCTGTTTTTT
-,TRBD1,TRBJ1-1,TRBV5-4,CASSGGTGNLNTEAFF,TGTGCCAGCAGCGGTGGGACAGGCAACCTGAACACTGAAGCTTTCTTT
-,-,TRBJ2-1,TRBV6-5,CASSSFDSSYNEQFF,TGTGCCAGCAGTTCCTTCGACAGCTCCTACAATGAGCAGTTCTTC
-,TRBD2,TRBJ2-7,TRBV7-8,CASTTLWTSSNEQYF,TGTGCCAGCACCACCCTTTGGACTAGCTCGAACGAGCAGTACTTC
-,-,TRBJ2-7,TRBV7-8,CASSLYAGETYEQYF,TGTGCCAGCAGCTTATACGCAGGGGAAACCTACGAGCAGTACTTC
-,-,TRBJ2-3,TRBV5-1,CASSRGSGGADTQYF,TGCGCCTCCTCCAGGGGATCGGGTGGGGCAGATACGCAGTATTTT
-,TRBD1,TRBJ2-1,TRBV30,CAWRGGQGQDNEQFF,TGTGCCTGGAGGGGGGGACAGGGGCAGGATAATGAGCAGTTCTTC
-,-,TRBJ2-7,TRBV6-5,CASNRGEGSYEQYF,TGTGCCAGCAATAGGGGGGAGGGGTCCTACGAGCAGTACTTC
-,-,TRBJ1-1,TRBV5-1,CASSLEARGRDTEAFF,TGCGCCAGCAGCTTGGAGGCCAGGGGACGGGACACTGAAGCTTTCTTT
once,TRBD1,TRBJ1-1,TRBV7-2,CASSRFGQGRTEAFF,TGTGCCAGCAGCCGTTTCGGACAGGGGCGAACTGAAGCTTTCTTT